The 15 T cell receptor beta chains given below trace back to one sample, sequenced in a study of blood T cell repertoires in COVID-19. TCRdb's table, derived via immunoSEQ multiplex PCR, lists solely in-frame clones and lacks some. The sample carries 90,000 to 130,000 clones, about three quarters recorded once. The specimen sequenced was peripheral blood. The source of these receptors is a woman aged 40-49 years with acute or convalescent COVID-19.

This CDR3 reads CSVLTQNRGLNYGYTF. Here the CDR3 DNA reads TGCAGCGTTCTTACCCAGAACAGGGGCCTGAACTATGGCTACACCTTC. The rearrangement joins TRBV29-1 to TRBJ1-2; the match to TRBD1 covers 7 bases. The CDR3 sequence is 16 residues long. The ends lost 5 bases at V and 2 bases at J; junction bases unmatched: 14. Germline-derived CDR1 and CDR2 are SQVTM and ANQGSEA.

This clone was counted a few times. This chain uses TRBV4-1 with TRBJ1-6; weak D call: TRBD1 (5 bases). The CDR3 is 17 amino acids. Germline-derived CDR1 and CDR2 are MGHRA and YSYEKL. The V and J ends lost 0 bases and 7 bases respectively, with 16 bases between them. The CDR3 sequence is CASSQEGPPGANSPLHF. CDR3 bases: TGCGCCAGCAGCCAAGAGGGGCCACCAGGTGCAAATTCACCCCTCCACTTT.

This clone was observed once. V and J are TRBV3-1 (or the pseudogene TRBV3-2) and TRBJ1-2, with a possible D match to TRBD1 (6 bases). Deletions cut 2 bases from V and 8 bases from J, with 12 bases between. Germline V gene sequence: CDR1 LGHDT, CDR2 YNNKEL (reference sequence). This CDR3 region has 13 residues. CDR3 sequence reads: CASSQLGQSGYTF. CDR3 coding DNA: TGTGCCAGCAGCCAACTCGGACAGAGCGGCTACACCTTC.

Details on this clone: This could be a read error, since a much larger clone is one nucleotide away. The genes are TRBV5-6 and TRBJ2-7; D uncertain. Trimming removed 3 bases from V and 4 bases from J, with 5 bases in between. CDR3 size: 11 residues. Looked up from germline, CDR1 is SGHDT and CDR2 is YYEEEE. The chain's CDR3 is CASSSLYEQYF. For the CDR3, the DNA is TGTGCCAGCAGCTCCCTGTACGAGCAGTACTTC.

The gene calls are TRBV4-1 and TRBJ2-5; possibly TRBD1 for D (6 bases). The CDR3 length is 13 residues. Between the trimmed V and J ends, which lost 8 bases and 5 bases, there was a span of 15 bases. Per germline, CDR1 MGHRA and CDR2 YSYEKL. Written as DNA, the CDR3 is TGCGCCAGCCATTCAGGGGTCGTGGAGACCCAGTACTTC. Encoded protein: CASHSGVVETQYF.

J is TRBJ2-2 and V is TRBV19; a possible D gene is TRBD1 (5 bases). This CDR3 is 11 amino acids long. V was trimmed by 9 bases and J by 3 bases, leaving 5 bases between them. In germline, CDR1 is LNHDA, CDR2 SQIVND (reference sequence). CDR3 sequence reads: CARQDTGELFF. Written as DNA, the CDR3 is TGTGCCAGACAGGACACCGGGGAGCTGTTTTTT.

The chain employs TRBV28 and TRBJ1-6; maybe TRBD1 (5 bases). Germline loops: CDR1 MDHEN, CDR2 SYDVKM. The CDR3 sequence is 14 residues long. Trimming took off 11 bases at V and 7 bases at J, with 18 bases between the two ends. CDR3 sequence reads: CAVSSGGVNSPLHF. CDR3 sequence (DNA): TGTGCCGTGTCTTCTGGAGGGGTAAATTCACCCCTCCACTTT.

The chain employs TRBV11-2 and TRBJ2-1, with D possibly matching TRBD2 (6 bases). There are 15 residues in the CDR3. Germline loops: CDR1 SGHAT, CDR2 FQNNGV. V was cut by 3 bases and J by 5 bases, with 14 bases left in between. CDR3 amino acids: CASSLVTSTNNEQFF. The CDR3 DNA reads TGTGCCAGCAGCTTGGTCACTAGCACTAACAATGAGCAGTTCTTC. The variable domain in full, with the rest retrieved from reference TRBV11-2 and TRBJ2-1, is EAGVAQSPRYKIIEKRQSVAFWCNPISGHATLYWYQQILGQGPKLLIQFQNNGVVDDSQLPKDRFSAERLKGVDSTLKIQPAKLEDSAVYLCASSLVTSTNNEQFFGPGTRLTVL.

The chain employs TRBV7-2 and TRBJ1-3; D is perhaps TRBD1 (5 bases). Germline V gene data show CDR1 as SGHTA and CDR2 as FQGNSA. V lost 0 bases and J 7 bases, leaving 7 bases between the germline ends. The CDR3 has 13 residues. CDR3 nucleotide sequence: TGTGCCAGCAGCTTAGCAGGGGTCAACACCATATATTTT. Protein: CASSLAGVNTIYF.

This clone appeared many times. The chain carries TRBV2 and TRBJ1-2, with D possibly TRBD1 on 5 matching bases. The CDR3 length is 15 residues. V shed 3 bases and J shed 4 bases, with 15 bases lying between them. Germline V gene sequence: CDR1 SNHLY, CDR2 FYNNEI. The CDR3 DNA reads TGTGCCAGCAGTGATGGTCGGGACTGGGGCTATGGCTACACCTTC. It specifies CASSDGRDWGYGYTF.

This chain connects TRBV6-2 or TRBV6-3 to TRBJ2-5; 10 bases align to TRBD2. The CDR3 totals 14 residues. With 5 bases clipped from V and 11 bases from J, the junction kept 11 bases outside the gene matches. Germline loops: CDR1 MNHEY, CDR2 SVGEGT. This CDR3 reads CASSGSGGTRPQYF. CDR3 nucleotide sequence: TGTGCCAGCAGTGGTAGCGGGGGGACTCGGCCTCAGTACTTC.

The chain employs TRBV7-2 and TRBJ2-5; a weak D match, TRBD2 (7 bases). Looked up from germline, CDR1 is SGHTA and CDR2 is FQGNSA. V lost 6 bases and J lost 5, with 16 bases in between. The CDR3 is made up of 14 amino acids. The CDR3 region has the DNA TGTGCCAGCAGTAGCTGGGGGGGGCCGGAGACCCAGTACTTC. Translating it yields CASSSWGGPETQYF.

V usage is TRBV2 and J usage is TRBJ1-6; D perhaps matches TRBD1 (6 bases). The CDR3 length is 14 residues. Trimming pared 6 bases from V and 9 bases from J, leaving 15 bases between. Looked up from germline, CDR1 is SNHLY and CDR2 is FYNNEI. CDR3 nucleotides: TGTGCCAGCAGAGGGGGACAACTTAGTTCACCCCTCCACTTT. Translating it yields CASRGGQLSSPLHF.

This rearrangement joins TRBV3-1 (or the pseudogene TRBV3-2) to TRBJ1-1, with TRBD1 identical over 8 bases. From germline, CDR1 is LGHDT and CDR2 YNNKEL (reference sequence). Germline trimming cut 1 base from V and 3 bases from J; bases unmatched to any gene: 1. The CDR3 is 14 residues long. CDR3 loop: CASSQGDRYTEAFF. The CDR3 bases are TGTGCCAGCAGCCAAGGGGACAGGTACACTGAAGCTTTCTTT.

The chain links TRBV6-4 to TRBJ2-2; D is uncertain. Trimming stripped 4 bases from V and 7 bases from J, with 13 bases between. CDR1 is MRHNA, CDR2 SNTAGT, per germline. The CDR3 is made up of 14 amino acids. DNA of the CDR3: TGTGCCAGCAGTGCCTCGGAGAGTGGCGGGGAGCTGTTTTTT. Its translation: CASSASESGGELFF.